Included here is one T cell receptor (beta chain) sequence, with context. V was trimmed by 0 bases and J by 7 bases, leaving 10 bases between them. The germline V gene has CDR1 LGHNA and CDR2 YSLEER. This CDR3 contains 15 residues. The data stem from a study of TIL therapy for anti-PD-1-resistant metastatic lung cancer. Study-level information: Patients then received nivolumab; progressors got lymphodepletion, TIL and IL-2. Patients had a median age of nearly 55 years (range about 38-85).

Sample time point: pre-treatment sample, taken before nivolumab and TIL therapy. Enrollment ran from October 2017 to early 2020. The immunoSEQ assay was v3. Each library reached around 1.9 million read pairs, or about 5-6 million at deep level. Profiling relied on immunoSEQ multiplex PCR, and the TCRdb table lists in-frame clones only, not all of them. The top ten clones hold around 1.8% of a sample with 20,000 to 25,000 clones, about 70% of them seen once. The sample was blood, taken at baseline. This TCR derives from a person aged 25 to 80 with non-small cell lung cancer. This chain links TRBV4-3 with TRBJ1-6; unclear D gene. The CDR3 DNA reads TGCGCCAGCAGCCAAGATCCAGGACTAAATTCACCCCTCCACTTT. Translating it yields CASSQDPGLNSPLHF.